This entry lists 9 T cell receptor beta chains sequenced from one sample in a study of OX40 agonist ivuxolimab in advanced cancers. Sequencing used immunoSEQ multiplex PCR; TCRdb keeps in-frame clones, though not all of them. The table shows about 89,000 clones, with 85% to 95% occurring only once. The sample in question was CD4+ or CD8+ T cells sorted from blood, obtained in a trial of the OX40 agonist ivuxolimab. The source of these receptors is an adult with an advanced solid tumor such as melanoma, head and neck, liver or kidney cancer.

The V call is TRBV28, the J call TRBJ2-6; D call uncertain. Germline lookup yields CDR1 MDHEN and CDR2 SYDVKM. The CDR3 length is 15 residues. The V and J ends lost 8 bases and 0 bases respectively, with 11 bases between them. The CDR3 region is CASAIARSGANVLTF. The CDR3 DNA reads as TGTGCCAGCGCCATTGCCCGCTCTGGGGCCAACGTCCTGACTTTC.

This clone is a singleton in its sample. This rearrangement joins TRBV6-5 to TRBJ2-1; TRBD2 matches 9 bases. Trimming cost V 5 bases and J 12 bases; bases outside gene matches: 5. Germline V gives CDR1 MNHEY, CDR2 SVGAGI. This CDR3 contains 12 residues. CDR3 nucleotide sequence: TGTGCCAGCAGTCGCGGGGGGGCCATGCAGTTCTTC. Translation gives CASSRGGAMQFF.

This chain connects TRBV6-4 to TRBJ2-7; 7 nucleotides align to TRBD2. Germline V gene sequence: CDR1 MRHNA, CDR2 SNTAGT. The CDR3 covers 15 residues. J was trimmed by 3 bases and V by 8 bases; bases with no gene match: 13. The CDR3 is CASFVLPGLHYEQYF. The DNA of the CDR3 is TGTGCCAGCTTCGTCCTTCCGGGACTACACTACGAGCAGTACTTC.

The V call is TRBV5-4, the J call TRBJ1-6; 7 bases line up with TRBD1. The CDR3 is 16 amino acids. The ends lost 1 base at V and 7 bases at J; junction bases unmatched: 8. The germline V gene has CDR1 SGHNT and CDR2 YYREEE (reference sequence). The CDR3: CASSLMAGTENSPLHF. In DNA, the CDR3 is TGTGCCAGCAGCTTGATGGCGGGGACAGAGAATTCACCCCTCCACTTT.

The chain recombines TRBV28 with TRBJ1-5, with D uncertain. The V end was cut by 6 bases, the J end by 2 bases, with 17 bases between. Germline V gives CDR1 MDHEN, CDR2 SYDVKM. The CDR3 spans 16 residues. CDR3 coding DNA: TGTGCCAGCAGCCAACGACTCGGACGCGGCAATCAGCCCCAGCATTTT. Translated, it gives CASSQRLGRGNQPQHF.

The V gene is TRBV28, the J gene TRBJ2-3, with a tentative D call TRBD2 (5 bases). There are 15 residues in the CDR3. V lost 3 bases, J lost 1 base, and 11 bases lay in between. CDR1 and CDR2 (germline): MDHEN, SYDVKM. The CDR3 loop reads CASSFISGRTDTQYF. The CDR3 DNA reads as TGTGCCAGCAGTTTCATCAGCGGCCGCACAGATACGCAGTATTTT.

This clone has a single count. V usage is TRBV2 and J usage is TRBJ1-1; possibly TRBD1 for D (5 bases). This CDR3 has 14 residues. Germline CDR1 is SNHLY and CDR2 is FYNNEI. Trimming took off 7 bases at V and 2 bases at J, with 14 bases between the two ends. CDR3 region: CASTLGRSNTEAFF. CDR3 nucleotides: TGTGCCAGCACCCTGGGGCGGAGCAACACTGAAGCTTTCTTT.

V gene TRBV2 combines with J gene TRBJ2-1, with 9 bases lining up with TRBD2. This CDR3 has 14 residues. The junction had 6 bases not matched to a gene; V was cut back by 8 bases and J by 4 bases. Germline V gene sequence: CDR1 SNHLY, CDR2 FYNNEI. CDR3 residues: CASQTTSGYNEQFF. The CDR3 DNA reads TGTGCCAGCCAGACGACTAGCGGTTACAATGAGCAGTTCTTC. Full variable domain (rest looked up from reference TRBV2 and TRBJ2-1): EPEVTQTPSHQVTQMGQEVILRCVPISNHLYFYWYRQILGQKVEFLVSFYNNEISEKSEIFDDQFSVERPDGSNFTLKIRSTKLEDSAMYFCASQTTSGYNEQFFGPGTRLTVL.

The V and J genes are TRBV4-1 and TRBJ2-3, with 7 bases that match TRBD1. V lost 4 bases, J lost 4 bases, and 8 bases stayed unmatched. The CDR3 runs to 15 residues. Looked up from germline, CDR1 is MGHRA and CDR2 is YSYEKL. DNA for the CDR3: TGCGCCAGCAGCCCCAGGACAGGTGGGGCAGATACGCAGTATTTT. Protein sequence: CASSPRTGGADTQYF.